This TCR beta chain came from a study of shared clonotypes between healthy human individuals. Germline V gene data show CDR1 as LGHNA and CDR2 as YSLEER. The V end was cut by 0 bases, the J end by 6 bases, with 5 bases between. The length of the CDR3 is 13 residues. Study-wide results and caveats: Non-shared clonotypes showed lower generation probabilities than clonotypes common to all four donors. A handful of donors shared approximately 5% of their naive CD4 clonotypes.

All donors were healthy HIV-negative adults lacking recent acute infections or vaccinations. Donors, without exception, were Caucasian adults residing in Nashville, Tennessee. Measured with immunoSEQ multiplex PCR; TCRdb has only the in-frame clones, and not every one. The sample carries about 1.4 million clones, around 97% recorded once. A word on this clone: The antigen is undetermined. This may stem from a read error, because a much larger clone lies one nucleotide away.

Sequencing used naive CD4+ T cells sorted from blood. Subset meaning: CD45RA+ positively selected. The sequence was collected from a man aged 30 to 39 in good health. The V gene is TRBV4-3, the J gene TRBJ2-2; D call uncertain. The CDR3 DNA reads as TGCGCCAGCAGCCAAGATAGGGCCGGGGAGCTGTTTTTT. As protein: CASSQDRAGELFF.